Sequencing of this T cell receptor (beta chain) was carried out in a study of control samples from healthy donors and cancer patients. The CDR3 consists of 14 residues. The germline gives CDR1 PRHDT, CDR2 FYEKMQ (reference sequence). Trimming removed 5 bases at V and 5 bases at J, with 15 bases between. Some clones are missing from TCRdb's copy, which holds only in-frame ones; the method was immunoSEQ multiplex PCR. The table includes around 70,000 clones, 94% detected once. V usage is TRBV13 and J usage is TRBJ1-1, with TRBD1 as a possible D gene (6 bases). Source material: blood. The origin of this receptor is a woman in her 30s in good health. The CDR3 nucleotides are TGTGCCAGCAGCCGAAGAGGGGGAGAAACTGAAGCTTTCTTT. This sequence encodes CASSRRGGETEAFF.